A selection of T cell receptor beta chains follows, all from one sample in a study of CD8 T cell repertoires and HIV-1 epitope variants. Generated by immunoSEQ multiplex PCR, the TCRdb table keeps only in-frame clones and is missing some. The table has about 5,100 clones, 65% to 70% seen once. For these receptors, no antigen is known. The sequenced sample consisted of cultured CD8+ T cells derived from PBMCs. The receptor source for this set is a male donor with HIV. Each CDR3 is given without its conserved first and last residue.

v_call: TRBV6-5; cdr3_length: 14; cdr3_aa: ASSYSGTSGQETQY
v_call: TRBV18; cdr3_length: 13; cdr3_aa: ASSLTLPSTDTQY
v_call: TRBV7-9; cdr3_length: 12; cdr3_aa: ASSFAGEYNEQF
v_call: TRBV7-6; cdr3_length: 12; cdr3_aa: ASSLATGGEEQY
v_call: TRBV18; cdr3_length: 13; cdr3_aa: ASSLAGGPDNEQF
v_call: TRBV5-6; cdr3_length: 12; cdr3_aa: ANSLGTGFTEAF
v_call: TRBV19; cdr3_length: 11; cdr3_aa: ASKAGPTYEQY
v_call: TRBV7-9; cdr3_length: 12; cdr3_aa: ASSLSGPGETQY
v_call: TRBV7-9; cdr3_length: 10; cdr3_aa: ASRAGTQPQH
v_call: TRBV11-2; cdr3_length: 15; cdr3_aa: ASSFLGTKDLSYEQY
v_call: TRBV4-3; cdr3_length: 14; cdr3_aa: ASSQDIGGGRPEQY
v_call: TRBV19; cdr3_length: 15; cdr3_aa: ASSIGTEGGGLNGYT
v_call: TRBV5-5; cdr3_length: 11; cdr3_aa: ASSWTENQPQH
v_call: TRBV9; cdr3_length: 13; cdr3_aa: ASSVEKAGTNEQF
v_call: TRBV6-4; cdr3_length: 12; cdr3_aa: ASSEEGAADTQY
v_call: TRBV28; cdr3_length: 12; cdr3_aa: ASSLLLISYEQY
v_call: TRBV7-2; cdr3_length: 11; cdr3_aa: ASSLHWMDEQF
v_call: TRBV19; cdr3_length: 14; cdr3_aa: ASKTLAGAVQETQY
v_call: TRBV15; cdr3_length: 12; cdr3_aa: ATSGDRGNTEAF
v_call: TRBV27; cdr3_length: 15; cdr3_aa: ASSLNGGAYSYNEQF
v_call: TRBV4-1; cdr3_length: 13; cdr3_aa: ASSPDGGSNQPQH
v_call: TRBV9; cdr3_length: 14; cdr3_aa: ASSAGTESSGNTIY
v_call: TRBV28; cdr3_length: 13; cdr3_aa: ASSLPTGSSKTQY
v_call: TRBV5-1; cdr3_length: 12; cdr3_aa: ASSLESQVNEQF
v_call: TRBV15; cdr3_length: 12; cdr3_aa: ATASGGVGNEQF
v_call: TRBV4-2; cdr3_length: 11; cdr3_aa: ASSQVAHNEQF
v_call: TRBV28; cdr3_length: 10; cdr3_aa: ALGRDNEKLF
v_call: TRBV28; cdr3_length: 13; cdr3_aa: ASSLGGVFADTQY
v_call: TRBV4-3; cdr3_length: 11; cdr3_aa: ASSRLQGEEAF
v_call: TRBV15; cdr3_length: 13; cdr3_aa: ATSNGGQGHEKLF
v_call: TRBV5-1; cdr3_length: 12; cdr3_aa: ASSLGETYNEQF
v_call: TRBV5-4; cdr3_length: 14; cdr3_aa: ASSQDVGQGNTEAF
v_call: TRBV7-2; cdr3_length: 14; cdr3_aa: ASSLEAAGYNQPQH
v_call: TRBV27; cdr3_length: 14; cdr3_aa: ASSQNRLDRAVEAF
v_call: TRBV5-1; cdr3_length: 14; cdr3_aa: ASSQGDSPNNQPQH
v_call: TRBV28; cdr3_length: 12; cdr3_aa: ASSSDRGEETQY
v_call: TRBV9; cdr3_length: 14; cdr3_aa: ASSVGDRPSGNTIY
v_call: TRBV7-2; cdr3_length: 13; cdr3_aa: ASSLVGGAYNEQF
v_call: TRBV6-6; cdr3_length: 14; cdr3_aa: ASSSGLAGSTDTQY
v_call: TRBV6-4; cdr3_length: 11; cdr3_aa: ASSDGDNSPLH
v_call: TRBV29-1; cdr3_length: 13; cdr3_aa: SVAITETSGNTIY
v_call: TRBV7-9; cdr3_length: 12; cdr3_aa: ASSPYQQGDGYT
v_call: TRBV4-2; cdr3_length: 14; cdr3_aa: ASSQDLEQGTYEQY
v_call: TRBV4-3; cdr3_length: 14; cdr3_aa: ASSQDRPSRADTQY
v_call: TRBV7-8; cdr3_length: 11; cdr3_aa: ASSLRGGNEQF
v_call: TRBV28; cdr3_length: 13; cdr3_aa: ASSFDGRYNQPQH
v_call: TRBV4-2; cdr3_length: 14; cdr3_aa: ASSQDPGGVNEKLF
v_call: TRBV7-9; cdr3_length: 12; cdr3_aa: ASSPPSLNTEAF
v_call: TRBV28; cdr3_length: 10; cdr3_aa: ASSFYTGELF
v_call: TRBV28; cdr3_length: 12; cdr3_aa: ASSLTSLYNEQF
v_call: TRBV2; cdr3_length: 10; cdr3_aa: ASSDSKNIQY
v_call: TRBV5-5; cdr3_length: 11; cdr3_aa: ASSLWDTYEQY
v_call: TRBV15; cdr3_length: 12; cdr3_aa: ATSRDRGSYEQY
v_call: TRBV5-1; cdr3_length: 10; cdr3_aa: ASTPGNTEAF
v_call: TRBV6-8; cdr3_length: 12; cdr3_aa: ASSYPPYNYGYT